These T cell receptor beta chains were read from a single sample in a study of early T cells in non-severe SARS-CoV-2 infection. TCRdb recomputed calls from the 5' RACE reads with MiXCR, one row per CDR3 protein. The data hold approximately 70,000 distinct CDR3 sequences, with 9.5% to 15% observed a single time. The input for sequencing was whole blood, taken at baseline. These receptors were taken from an adult who was a healthcare worker with PCR-confirmed SARS-CoV-2 infection or an uninfected control (not recorded which). CDR3s include the opening cysteine and the closing phenylalanine or tryptophan.

v_call: TRBV20-1
j_call: TRBJ2-7
cdr3_aa: CSPRTGNHEQYF

v_call: TRBV5-1
j_call: TRBJ2-5
cdr3_aa: CASSSVGFAQETQYF

v_call: TRBV5-1
j_call: TRBJ1-5
cdr3_aa: CASSDPGQPQHF

v_call: TRBV5-4
j_call: TRBJ1-1
cdr3_aa: CASSSGQSTHTEAFF

v_call: TRBV6-6
j_call: TRBJ1-6
cdr3_aa: CASTENSPLHF

v_call: TRBV7-2
j_call: TRBJ2-2
cdr3_aa: CASSWGRWTGELFF

v_call: TRBV12-3/TRBV12-4
j_call: TRBJ2-5
cdr3_aa: CASSPLAPAGETQYF

v_call: TRBV7-2
j_call: TRBJ1-1
cdr3_aa: CASSLKRINTEAFF

v_call: TRBV24-1
j_call: TRBJ1-2
cdr3_aa: CATGRQGHYGYTF

v_call: TRBV6-6
j_call: TRBJ2-7
cdr3_aa: CATQRWTGVEQYF

v_call: TRBV7-2
j_call: TRBJ1-3
cdr3_aa: CASSFQGQGIGNTIYF

v_call: TRBV5-4
j_call: TRBJ1-1
cdr3_aa: CASSPPGQRAFF

v_call: TRBV29-1
j_call: TRBJ2-7
cdr3_aa: CSVEGPGGGEQYF

v_call: TRBV28
j_call: TRBJ2-7
cdr3_aa: CASRPTSGGSYEQYF

v_call: TRBV12-3/TRBV12-4
j_call: TRBJ1-5
cdr3_aa: CASSEGAMGNQPQHF

v_call: TRBV4-2
j_call: TRBJ2-7
cdr3_aa: CASSQDLAGGYEQYF

v_call: TRBV6-5
j_call: TRBJ2-5
cdr3_aa: CASSYREIGGETQYF

v_call: TRBV29-1
j_call: TRBJ2-1
cdr3_aa: CSVVRNEQFF

v_call: TRBV20-1
j_call: TRBJ1-2
cdr3_aa: CSASRGGYGYTF

v_call: TRBV2
j_call: TRBJ2-7
cdr3_aa: CAARRKGTYEQYF

v_call: TRBV27
j_call: TRBJ2-2
cdr3_aa: CASSFQQGTGELFF

v_call: TRBV4-3
j_call: TRBJ2-7
cdr3_aa: CASSPRTRGSYEQYF

v_call: TRBV11-2
j_call: TRBJ2-7
cdr3_aa: CATGPRHSYEQYF

v_call: TRBV2
j_call: TRBJ1-6
cdr3_aa: CASRGTAYNSPLHF

v_call: TRBV4-1
j_call: TRBJ2-3
cdr3_aa: CASSQVGGSADTQYF

v_call: TRBV29-1
j_call: TRBJ2-6
cdr3_aa: CSVVAYSGANVLTF

v_call: TRBV15
j_call: TRBJ2-7
cdr3_aa: CATSSLGSPHPYEQYF

v_call: TRBV24-1
j_call: TRBJ2-1
cdr3_aa: CATSDPTSGGRHEQFF

v_call: TRBV18
j_call: TRBJ1-4
cdr3_aa: CASSPSGQGVEKLFF

v_call: TRBV6-2/TRBV6-3
j_call: TRBJ2-5
cdr3_aa: CASTTGIRETQYF

v_call: TRBV28
j_call: TRBJ2-7
cdr3_aa: CASRSPTAGSYEQYF

v_call: TRBV24-1
j_call: TRBJ2-1
cdr3_aa: CATSDSGGGDNEQFF

v_call: TRBV6-6
j_call: TRBJ1-5
cdr3_aa: CASGAFQHF

v_call: TRBV11-2
j_call: TRBJ2-2
cdr3_aa: CASSPRDRATGELFF

v_call: TRBV3-1
j_call: TRBJ1-4
cdr3_aa: CASSLGETNEKLFF

v_call: TRBV3-1
j_call: TRBJ2-2
cdr3_aa: CASSQGLAGYTGELFF

v_call: TRBV5-4
j_call: TRBJ2-3
cdr3_aa: CASSLIAGARTDTQYF

v_call: TRBV18
j_call: TRBJ2-5
cdr3_aa: CASSRGLQETQYF

v_call: TRBV12-5
j_call: TRBJ2-1
cdr3_aa: CASGLEDRPNEQFF

v_call: TRBV29-1
j_call: TRBJ1-1
cdr3_aa: CSGRDTITEAFF

v_call: TRBV5-1
j_call: TRBJ1-6
cdr3_aa: CASSVEGATETFF

v_call: TRBV18
j_call: TRBJ1-2
cdr3_aa: CASSPLDRFNGYTF

v_call: TRBV6-6
j_call: TRBJ1-2
cdr3_aa: CASGSAGTERNGYTF

v_call: TRBV19
j_call: TRBJ2-3
cdr3_aa: CASSSERGTVRTDTQYF

v_call: TRBV3-1
j_call: TRBJ2-7
cdr3_aa: CASSQDSGGEGEQYF

v_call: TRBV29-1
j_call: TRBJ2-3
cdr3_aa: CSDGDHTDTQYF

v_call: TRBV4-1
j_call: TRBJ2-5
cdr3_aa: CASSQGAGETQYF

v_call: TRBV11-2
j_call: TRBJ1-1
cdr3_aa: CASSLLMAPGQSEAFF

v_call: TRBV7-9
j_call: TRBJ1-6
cdr3_aa: CASSEQGADSPLHF

v_call: TRBV5-1
j_call: TRBJ2-5
cdr3_aa: CASSAPGIQETQYF

v_call: TRBV10-3
j_call: TRBJ1-1
cdr3_aa: CAIRGEVNTEAFF

v_call: TRBV28
j_call: TRBJ2-1
cdr3_aa: CASSPGTGQFF

v_call: TRBV20-1
j_call: TRBJ1-4
cdr3_aa: CSAPGAKRGEKLFF

v_call: TRBV29-1
j_call: TRBJ1-4
cdr3_aa: CSFKGSNEKLFF

v_call: TRBV6-6
j_call: TRBJ1-2
cdr3_aa: CASSYSTGRGEGYTF

v_call: TRBV20-1
j_call: TRBJ2-1
cdr3_aa: CSASRQGARSEQFF